This section outlines one T cell receptor (beta chain) sequence together with its context. Its cognate antigen has yet to be identified. No qualities accompany the bases; no much larger clone lies one base away. Receptors were amplified or captured by the immunoSEQ multiplex PCR assay. The multiplex PCR relied on a mix of 60 forward primers for TCR Vbeta segments and 13 reverse primers for TCR Jbeta segments. Amplification of the CDR3 region of rearranged TCR beta genes was performed with a multiplex PCR assay on genomic DNA. The Illumina HiSeq System was used to sequence the amplified TCR beta libraries as 87-base-pair reads. The paper's processing steps were these. In a later analysis, 80 million or so unique TCR beta chains were counted across the approximately 640 repertoires, and roughly 11 million of these chains were shared by at least two donors. Raw reads were error-corrected and collapsed into unique sequences with a nearest-neighbor algorithm that merged closely related sequences to remove PCR and sequencing errors. Alignment of CDR3 sequences to IMGT reference sequences was used to assign V, D and J gene segments. For a sequence to be retained, a match of at least six nucleotides was required to both a V gene segment and a J gene segment. A rearrangement was called productive if the CDR3 had no stop codons and remained in frame with V and J, and every other rearrangement was called non-productive. Following IMGT convention, CDR3 was defined as the stretch from the second conserved V-encoded cysteine up to the conserved J-encoded phenylalanine. The earlier analysis of about 610 of the donors excluded any sequence lacking an unambiguous match to a single V gene segment. An earlier analysis of a few hundred of the donors called V segments functional above 56.7% productive rearrangements and segregating when the between-donor standard deviation exceeded 5%. A statistical classification framework was built for diagnosing cytomegalovirus status from the catalog of TCR beta chain sequences. In a later analysis, TCR nucleotide sequences were compared against IMGT/GENE-DB human TR gene sequences so that V and J genes could be assigned. Using the TCRdist pipeline, a later analysis assigned CDR3 sequences along with most-parsimonious VDJ recombination scenarios. In a later analysis, each TCR beta chain was defined by its CDR3 amino acid sequence together with its V-gene family, and reads without a unique V-gene family were excluded. In a later analysis, nearly 600 highly shared, low-generation-probability nucleotide sequences were removed to address suspected cross-contamination and a sequencing artifact. A later analysis calculated a clonal expansion index for each public chain from normalized within-repertoire ranks of inferred template counts. A later analysis computed generation probabilities with a VDJ recombination model fitted to out-of-frame rearrangements, and checked the results against IGoR. A later analysis scored TCR-TCR, TCR-HLA and TCR-CMV co-occurrence with hypergeometric tests, applying a repertoire-size bias correction to TCR pairs. To estimate false discovery rates, a later analysis permuted the HLA or CMV assignments 20 times. In a later analysis, co-occurring TCRs were grouped using DBSCAN, and TCRdist sequence similarity was added for clustering within HLA-allele-positive subsets. Repertoires with fewer than 30,000 or more than 120,000 public chains were left out of co-occurrence clustering, as were four to six repertoires with anomalous nucleotide sharing. TCRdb holds this immuneACCESS table with in-frame rearrangements only. Some clones are missing; in checked studies, unresolved V genes explain under half, and the rest has no known cause. V and J calls and clone size are as listed in that table; D and trimming were resolved from the DNA. The sample has around 150,000 clones on record, about 70% of them singletons. The top ten clonotypes cover 2.5% to 3.5% of the sample.

This record comes from a study of cytomegalovirus exposure and HLA in healthy donors (dated by TCRdb to about 2017). Looking at the study overall: An earlier analysis of 587 of the donors reported about 290 Gb of sequence data and roughly 100 million unique TCR beta sequences from 190 million or so T cells. Approximately 300 gigabases of sequencing data and approximately 92 million unique TCR sequences made up an early release that covered 500 to 650 HLA-typed donors. The genetic ancestry cluster associated with self-reported Caucasian donors included 80% to 90% of the roughly 410 genotyped donors. The aim of the study was to test whether cataloging public T cell receptors could identify signatures of past pathogen exposure. The study profiled the T cell repertoires of under 850 subjects by immunosequencing and related them to cytomegalovirus serostatus. Along with the approximately 650-subject first cohort, a separate validation cohort of over 90 different subjects was used. The study combined high-throughput TCR immunosequencing, statistical association of individual TCRs with disease status, and machine learning to predict cytomegalovirus infection status. To study patterns of TCR occurrence, a later analysis re-analyzed previously published TCR beta repertoires from 600 to 750 donors and added high-resolution HLA genotyping. The later analysis used no new phenotypic data to find candidate immune exposures, relying instead on TCR beta sequences and their occurrence across donors. An earlier analysis of roughly 600 of the donors used high-throughput TCR beta sequencing to judge whether each TCR beta V gene segment behaved as functional or pseudogenic. Donor age, sex, ethnicity and CMV serostatus were collected together with the repertoire data. Genome-wide SNP genotypes for about three fifths of the roughly 670 donors were used in a later genetic analysis, which treated that subset as a discovery cohort. Every discovery cohort repertoire had been produced on one sequencing platform. HLA typing included class I and class II loci at four-digit resolution. Typing coverage differed by locus: A, B, C, DRB1 and DQB1 were typed in roughly 629-630 donors, DQA1 in 522, DPA1 in over 600, and DPB1 in about 450. Because of strong linkage in the cohort, four to six DR-DQ haplotypes were treated as single units for association and clustering. Across approximately 400 genotyped donors of the cohort, an average of approximately 220,000 unique TCR beta nucleotide sequences per donor were sequenced, and roughly 18% of those sequences were non-productive. General conclusions and limits of the study: CMV serostatus was the only immune exposure information available for the cohort. In vitro tests confirmed that a few of the cytomegalovirus-associated TCR beta chains recognize cytomegalovirus antigens. A later analysis found that TCR association rates varied across HLA loci, with DRB1 alleles showing the most associated TCRs and HLA-C alleles the fewest. At a false discovery rate of 0.05, a later analysis linked roughly 17,000 TCR beta sequences to specific HLA alleles. According to the authors, the approach could potentially be generalized to other disease states and immunological phenotypes. A further reported finding was that TCR beta sequences accurately predicted the HLA-A and HLA-B alleles for most subjects in the first cohort. A later analysis found that most CMV-associated TCR beta chains appeared HLA-restricted, with HLA associations seemingly driven largely by CMV exposure. In a later analysis, several top co-occurrence clusters were reported to appear linked to parvovirus B19, influenza, CMV and Epstein-Barr virus. Most TCR sequences were observed very rarely across donors, whereas some public TCRs were present in many individuals. V-gene and J-gene trimming of TCR beta chains was associated with a missense DCLRE1C variant in a later genetic analysis, and the association was replicated in an independent cohort. Compared with the 666-donor mean, donors in an Asian-associated ancestry cluster had fewer N-insertions in productive TCRs, according to a later genetic analysis. The earlier analysis of around 600 of the donors excluded 15 to 20 rarely observed V segments, including chromosome 9 orphons, because counts were too low. The classifier was reported to diagnose cytomegalovirus status with high specificity and sensitivity in both the original cohort and the validation cohort. Broadly in line with IMGT annotations, most TCR beta V segments showed up in productive rearrangements about 87% or about 30% of the time in an earlier analysis of several hundred of the donors. Correlated functional status among segregating V segments might be attributable to linkage disequilibrium, but an unknown experimental factor could not be ruled out. The study listed approximately 160 TCR beta chains as associated with cytomegalovirus. Some IMGT-functional V segments, including TRBV6-2 and TRBV6-3, could not be told apart with the 87-base-pair reads, so those segments were excluded. HLA typing was unavailable for some donors at each locus, so association tests used only the typed subset. The cohort was sequenced for TCR beta chains only, and without alpha or paired-chain data the features that could be detected were limited. Compared with equally common non-associated chains, HLA-associated TCR beta chains in a later analysis were more clonally expanded and had lower generation probabilities. Roughly uniform sequencing depth across donors was assumed in presence/absence analyses, although this assumption may not hold. A group of highly shared sequence variants was considered likely to be a technical artifact of the sequencing pipeline. Strong co-occurrence of HLA alleles, especially DR and DQ, made assigning TCR associations to individual alleles difficult.

The cohort comprised under 700 healthy bone marrow donors. All cohort members were sampled while nominally healthy, although unrecorded immune exposures were likely present. The donor was CMV seronegative and belonged to the group of approximately 320 seronegative cohort members. Every donor gave a peripheral blood sample, and the peripheral blood mononuclear cells from that sample were used for TCR beta sequencing. The Qiagen DNeasy Blood Extraction Kit was used to extract genomic DNA from the blood cell samples. The CDR3 runs 15 amino acids, cysteine and phenylalanine included. The entry retains the CDR3 DNA only, 45 bases that are in frame from base 1. The junction shows trimming of 5 bases on V and 5 bases on J, and the gene matches do not reach 3 bases of it. CDR1 and CDR2 were assigned from the germline V gene as SGHNT and YENEEA.

Recombination linked TRBV11-3 to TRBJ2-3, with TRBD2 matching 14 junction bases. The sequence was collected from a man in his forties or fifties in good health and CMV-seronegative. The sequenced material came from PBMCs. The nucleotide sequence reads TGTGCCAGCAGCCGAGGACTAGCGGGAGGAGATACGCAGTATTTT. It encodes CASSRGLAGGDTQYF.